This T cell receptor (beta chain) was sequenced during a study of blood T cell repertoires in COVID-19. Study-level information: Acute and convalescent COVID-19 specimens originated in the United States, Italy and Spain. T cells, B-cell-depleted T cells, or PBMCs supplied cDNA or gDNA.

In the study's own analysis: By means of reference gene primer amplification, nucleated cell counts were estimated. Libraries were prepared by immunoSEQ multiplex PCR; TCRdb keeps only in-frame clonotypes and omits some of them. For V, J and clone size, that table is used; D and trimming come from the DNA. The sample includes roughly 280,000 clones, approximately 86% of them seen just once. The source is a man between 40 and 49 years old with active or convalescent COVID-19. Material for sequencing was peripheral blood.

The CDR3 nucleotides are TGCAGCGTTTTTGGGACGGACAGGGATAAAGAAAAACTGTTTTTT. It is translated as CSVFGTDRDKEKLFF. The chain joins TRBV29-1 to TRBJ1-4; the match to TRBD1 covers 8 bases. CDR3 size: 15 residues. V was pared by 5 bases and J by 8 bases, with 13 bases of the junction left unmatched. CDR1 is SQVTM, CDR2 ANQGSEA, per germline.